The sequence of this TCR beta chain was determined in a study of CD4 T cell repertoires in COVID-19. The assay was immunoSEQ multiplex PCR, and TCRdb's table has in-frame clones only and misses some. This table has approximately 24,000 clones, about 94% appearing once. The CDR3 is 16 amino acids. Trimming cost V 3 bases and J 4 bases; bases outside gene matches: 12. Germline lookup yields CDR1 SGDLS and CDR2 YYNGEE. This clone was detected once. The memory T cells were sequenced right after ex vivo isolation, without culture. The TCR sequence derives from a human donor who had COVID-19. The starting material was circulating follicular helper CD4+ T cells (cTfh) from blood, obtained before the COVID-19 pandemic. The J gene is TRBJ2-7, the V gene TRBV9; 8 bases map to TRBD1. Here the CDR3 DNA reads TGTGCCAGCAGCGCCCGTCCTGCGACAGGGGTGTACGAGCAGTACTTC. Translating it yields CASSARPATGVYEQYF.